These 20 T cell receptor beta chains came from one sample sequenced in a study of Graves' ophthalmopathy and Graves' hyperthyroidism. For repertoire sequencing, the TCR beta CDR3 regions were amplified from RNA transcripts. The authors performed first-round RT-PCR with HTBI primers and then a second-round multiplex PCR. TCRdb re-called the multiplex PCR reads with MiXCR, one entry per CDR3 protein. The profile shows roughly 14,000 distinct CDR3 sequences, roughly 50% of them singletons. Sequences were obtained from peripheral blood. These TCRs come from a young woman with Graves' ophthalmopathy.

This clonotype has a count of ten or more. The chain couples TRBV5-6 to TRBJ1-2; 11 nucleotides match TRBD1. V was clipped by 4 bases and J by 7 bases; unmatched bases: 15. CDR3 size: 17 residues. Germline V gene sequence: CDR1 SGHDT, CDR2 YYEEEE. In nucleotides, the CDR3 is TGTGCCAGCAGCACACCCCTGCCGGGACAGGGGGTTACTGGCTACACCTTC. Translated, it gives CASSTPLPGQGVTGYTF.

Comment on this clonotype: This may be a read error, as it is one base from a much larger clone. This sequence joins TRBV19 and TRBJ2-7; D is perhaps TRBD2 (6 bases). This CDR3 comprises 12 residues. Germline V lookup: CDR1 LNHDA, CDR2 SQIVND (reference sequence). Trimming took 5 bases from V and 5 from J, leaving 10 bases between them. CDR3 nucleotides: TGTGCCAGTAGTTTAGCGGCAGACGAGCAGTACTTC. Translated, it gives CASSLAADEQYF.

As to this clonotype: A much larger clone is a single base away; this may be a read error. V and J are TRBV15 and TRBJ2-1; maybe TRBD2 (6 bases). The V gene lost 3 bases and the J gene lost 5 bases, with 20 bases spanning the gap. The V gene's germline CDR1 is LNHNV and CDR2 YYDKDF (reference sequence). The CDR3 contains 17 residues. The DNA of the CDR3 is TGTGCCACCAGCAGTGATCGGAGGCTAGCGACCCACAATGAGCAGTTCTTC. It encodes CATSSDRRLATHNEQFF.

The gene calls are TRBV7-3 and TRBJ1-5; D unresolved. V was cut by 0 bases and J by 6 bases, with 3 bases left in between. The germline V gene has CDR1 SGHTA and CDR2 FQGTGA. This CDR3 region has 12 residues. The CDR3 DNA reads as TGTGCCAGCAGCTTAACGGGTCAGCCCCAGCATTTT. Its translation is CASSLTGQPQHF.

This clonotype has at least ten counts. The chain joins TRBV18 to TRBJ1-2, with 10 bases lining up with TRBD1. Per germline, CDR1 KGHSH and CDR2 LQKENI. The length of the CDR3 is 17 residues. The ends lost 8 bases at V and 3 bases at J; junction bases unmatched: 15. This CDR3 is CASPSRDRGRYDYGYTF. CDR3 DNA: TGTGCCAGCCCGTCCCGGGACAGGGGACGGTATGACTATGGCTACACCTTC. Together with reference TRBV18 and TRBJ1-2, the CDR3 gives the full variable domain: NAGVMQNPRHLVRRRGQEARLRCSPMKGHSHVYWYRQLPEEGLKFMVYLQKENIIDESGMPKERFSAEFPKEGPSILRIQQVVRGDSAAYFCASPSRDRGRYDYGYTFGSGTRLTVV.

A few counts support this clonotype. The chain uses TRBV7-9 and TRBJ1-1; D uncertain. The CDR3 length is 12 residues. Germline V gene sequence: CDR1 SEHNR, CDR2 FQNEAQ (reference sequence). With 3 bases removed from V and 5 bases from J, the gap between germline ends came to 7 bases. The CDR3 DNA reads TGTGCCAGCAGCTTTATACTGACTGAAGCTTTCTTT. It specifies CASSFILTEAFF.

This rearrangement joins TRBV5-1 to TRBJ2-5; 7 nucleotides line up with TRBD1. Looked up from germline, CDR1 is SGHRS and CDR2 is YFSETQ. The CDR3 spans 13 residues. Trimming removed 4 bases from V and 5 bases from J; junction bases left unmatched: 5. The CDR3 is CASSRQGEETQYF. CDR3 sequence (DNA): TGCGCCAGCAGCCGACAGGGAGAGGAGACCCAGTACTTC.

Notes on this clonotype: One end of the junction varies from germline; a read error may be responsible. This chain uses TRBV24-1 with TRBJ2-5; D is unclear. CDR3 size: 13 residues. CDR1 and CDR2 (germline): KGHDR, SFDVKD. In nucleotides, the CDR3 is TGTGCCACCTGTGCTCAGAGTGGCGAGACCCAGCACTTC. It is translated as CATCAQSGETQHF.

CDR3 in DNA: TGTGCCAGCAGCGACGGACTAGCGGGGAATGAGCAGTTCTTC. It translates to CASSDGLAGNEQFF. This chain joins TRBV7-9 and TRBJ2-1; 12 bases match TRBD2. The CDR3 loop spans 14 amino acids. The germline gives CDR1 SEHNR, CDR2 FQNEAQ (reference sequence). The V and J ends lost 5 bases and 7 bases, in that order; junction bases with no gene match: 3.

This clonotype was observed a single time. The chain links TRBV20-1 to TRBJ2-7; the D gene is possibly TRBD1 (5 bases). The closer fit of TRBJ2-1 to the DNA end suggests the J call may be wrong. The V gene's germline CDR1 is DFQATT and CDR2 SNEGSKA (reference sequence). The CDR3 runs to 12 residues. The chain's CDR3 is CSARDSPGEQFF. DNA for the CDR3: TGCAGTGCTAGAGATTCCCCAGGGGAGCAGTTCTTC.

This chain links TRBV6-2 or TRBV6-3 with TRBJ2-1; TRBD2 matches at 7 bases. CDR1 is MNHEY and CDR2 is SVGEGT in the germline V gene. The ends lost 6 bases at V and 8 bases at J; junction bases unmatched: 7. The length of the CDR3 is 13 residues. The CDR3 here is CASRTGLVHEQFF. The CDR3 DNA reads TGTGCCAGCAGGACCGGACTAGTCCATGAGCAGTTCTTC.

In this sample, this clonotype turned up once. The chain carries TRBV2 and TRBJ1-4, with no clear D. The V gene's germline CDR1 is SNHLY and CDR2 FYNNEI. Trimming removed 5 bases from V and 4 bases from J, with 17 bases in between. The CDR3 extends over 16 amino acids. CDR3 protein: CASSYKGPRINEKLFF. The CDR3 DNA follows: TGTGCCAGCAGTTATAAAGGACCGAGAATTAATGAAAAACTGTTTTTT.

The chain has TRBV19 and TRBJ2-1, with TRBD2 matching 9 bases. The V segment lost 3 bases and the J segment 4 bases; nucleotides outside the gene matches: 4. The length of the CDR3 is 15 residues. Germline CDR1 reads LNHDA; CDR2 reads SQIVND (reference sequence). The CDR3 is CASSIRLAEYNEQFF. The DNA of the CDR3 is TGTGCCAGTAGTATTAGACTAGCGGAATACAATGAGCAGTTCTTC.

The genes are TRBV7-9 and TRBJ1-1; the D is unclear. The CDR3 runs to 13 residues. V lost 3 bases and J lost 4, with 9 bases in between. Germline V gene data show CDR1 as SEHNR and CDR2 as FQNEAQ (reference sequence). CDR3 residues: CASSFEETTEAFF. The CDR3 region has the DNA TGTGCCAGCAGCTTCGAGGAGACCACTGAAGCTTTCTTT.

This clonotype was detected ten times or more. The genes are TRBV30 and TRBJ1-5; D is ambiguous. Trimming removed 0 bases from V and 6 bases from J, with 12 bases in between. This CDR3 has 14 amino acids. Germline assignment: CDR1 GTSNPN and CDR2 SVGIG (reference sequence). CDR3 sequence (DNA): TGTGCCTGGAGTGTGGGTGGAGGGAGTCAGCCCCAGCATTTT. Its translation is CAWSVGGGSQPQHF.

This clonotype showed up just once. This chain joins TRBV19 and TRBJ2-7; a possible D gene is TRBD1 (6 bases). This CDR3 is 13 amino acids long. Germline loops: CDR1 LNHDA, CDR2 SQIVND (reference sequence). Trimming left V 8 bases short and J 3 bases short, with 14 bases between. CDR3 bases: TGTGCCAGTTGTGCTGACAGGTACTACGAGCAGTACTTC. Translated: CASCADRYYEQYF.

This clonotype has only a few counts. The chain recombines TRBV7-3 with TRBJ2-1; 10 nucleotides align to TRBD2. The CDR3 has 15 amino acids. From germline, CDR1 is SGHTA and CDR2 FQGTGA. V lost 5 bases to trimming and J lost 7 bases; unmatched junction nucleotides: 8. The CDR3: CASSPGLAELNEQFF. In DNA, the CDR3 is TGTGCCAGCAGCCCTGGACTAGCGGAATTAAATGAGCAGTTCTTC.

Many counts were recorded for this clonotype. The V gene is TRBV10-3, the J gene TRBJ1-2; weak D call: TRBD1 (5 bases). The CDR3 loop spans 14 amino acids. V was trimmed by 9 bases and J by 6 bases, leaving 20 bases between them. CDR1 is ENHRY and CDR2 is SYGVKD in the germline V gene. CDR3 in amino acids: CAITEKGPSNGYTF. The CDR3 nucleotides read TGTGCCATTACCGAAAAGGGGCCATCTAATGGCTACACCTTC.

The sample holds many counts of this clonotype. The CDR3 coding sequence is TGTGCCAGCAGCACCACTCAACAGGGGGCGGCGGAGCAGTTCTTC. This translates into CASSTTQQGAAEQFF. The J gene is TRBJ2-1, the V gene TRBV7-9, with 9 positions matching TRBD1. Germline values: CDR1 SEHNR, CDR2 FQNEAQ (reference sequence). The V segment lost 5 bases and the J segment 10 bases; nucleotides outside the gene matches: 12. The CDR3 covers 15 residues.

This clonotype was found a few times. The chain recombines TRBV25-1 with TRBJ2-5; D is unclear. The CDR3 has 12 amino acids. The germline V and J ends were trimmed by 2 bases and 7 bases, with 8 bases remaining between them. Per germline, CDR1 MGHDK and CDR2 SYGVNS. In DNA, the CDR3 is TGTGCCAGCAGTGAAGCAGTAGGGACCCAGTACTTC. Its protein is CASSEAVGTQYF. Full variable domain (remainder filled in from reference TRBV25-1 and TRBJ2-5): EADIYQTPRYLVIGTGKKITLECSQTMGHDKMYWYQQDPGMELHLIHYSYGVNSTEKGDLSSESTVSRIRTEHFPLTLESARPSHTSQYLCASSEAVGTQYFGPGTRLLVL.